Listed below are T cell receptor beta chains from one sample, sequenced in a study of neurological immune-mediated disorders. MiXCR, applied by TCRdb to the 5' RACE reads, yields one record per CDR3 protein. The profile shows tens of thousands of distinct CDR3 sequences, around 10% of them singletons. Sequencing was carried out using PBMCs. These receptors were collected from a woman in her twenties or thirties with HTLV-1-associated myelopathy (HAM/TSP). CDR3s include the opening cysteine and the closing phenylalanine or tryptophan. Each record gives: V gene, J gene, D gene, clone size, CDR3 protein, CDR3 DNA. A D gene is named only where the DNA matches it firmly. Size tells how often a clone was seen (once, few, many) or the class of an expanded clone, and some rows leave it out.

V: TRBV7-9; J: TRBJ2-2; D: TRBD2; size: few; CDR3: CASSAGLAGGWNTGELFF; DNA: TGTGCCAGCAGCGCTGGACTAGCGGGGGGTTGGAACACCGGGGAGCTGTTTTTT
V: TRBV12-3/TRBV12-4; J: TRBJ1-5; D: TRBD1; size: many; CDR3: CASSLTGVQPQHF; DNA: TGTGCCAGCAGTTTAACAGGGGTTCAGCCCCAGCATTTT
V: TRBV12-3/TRBV12-4; J: TRBJ2-4; D: TRBD1; size: many; CDR3: CASSEDRDQNIQYF; DNA: TGTGCCAGCAGTGAGGACAGGGACCAAAACATTCAGTACTTC
V: TRBV20-1; J: TRBJ2-6; D: .; size: many; CDR3: CSARDPRVLSGANVLTF; DNA: TGCAGTGCTAGAGACCCCAGGGTCCTCTCTGGGGCCAACGTCCTGACTTTC
V: TRBV5-1; J: TRBJ1-4; D: .; size: many; CDR3: CASSSSGNEKLFF; DNA: TGCGCCAGCAGCTCGTCGGGTAATGAAAAACTGTTTTTT
V: TRBV20-1; J: TRBJ1-6; D: .; size: many; CDR3: CSGKERGGSPLHF; DNA: TGCAGTGGCAAAGAGCGGGGAGGTTCACCCCTCCACTTT
V: TRBV7-9; J: TRBJ2-1; D: TRBD2; size: .; CDR3: CASSLGRLAGGNNEQFF; DNA: TGTGCCAGCAGCTTAGGTCGGCTAGCGGGGGGGAACAATGAGCAGTTCTTC
V: TRBV20-1; J: TRBJ1-6; D: .; size: many; CDR3: CSAAESRLGYSPLHF; DNA: TGCAGTGCTGCTGAATCGAGGTTAGGTTATTCACCCCTCCACTTT
V: TRBV20-1; J: TRBJ1-6; D: .; size: many; CDR3: CSASYQAQNNSPLHF; DNA: TGCAGTGCTAGTTATCAGGCTCAGAATAATTCACCCCTCCACTTT
V: TRBV20-1; J: TRBJ1-5; D: .; size: many; CDR3: CSALSPLESNQPQHF; DNA: TGCAGTGCCCTCTCCCCCCTAGAGAGCAATCAGCCCCAGCATTTT
V: TRBV6-5; J: TRBJ1-3; D: .; size: many; CDR3: CASSSNRDGFESSGNTIYF; DNA: TGTGCCAGCAGTTCTAACCGGGACGGATTTGAGAGCTCTGGAAACACCATATATTTT